Below, 20 T cell receptor beta chains from the same sample are listed, as sequenced in a study of T cell responses to AZD1222 COVID-19 vaccine. Clones were read by immunoSEQ multiplex PCR, and TCRdb kept only the in-frame ones, dropping some. The table lists roughly 96,000 clones, roughly 90% of them singletons. Sequencing was performed on peripheral blood, taken on day 0 of AZD1222 vaccination. The receptor source for this set is an adult in good health.

The CDR3 protein is CASSSRGKRALATYEQYF. The CDR3 DNA reads as TGTGCCAGCAGCTCCCGAGGAAAGAGGGCCCTCGCGACCTACGAGCAGTACTTC. The gene calls are TRBV7-9 and TRBJ2-7, with D tentatively TRBD2 (5 bases). Germline V lookup: CDR1 SEHNR, CDR2 FQNEAQ (reference sequence). Deletions cut 4 bases from V and 2 bases from J, with 24 bases between. The CDR3 consists of 18 residues.

V usage is TRBV3-1 (or the pseudogene TRBV3-2) and J usage is TRBJ2-1, with 11 positions matching TRBD2. Germline V gene sequence: CDR1 LGHDT, CDR2 YNNKEL (reference sequence). Germline trimming cut 0 bases from V and 9 bases from J; bases unmatched to any gene: 4. The CDR3 extends over 15 amino acids. The CDR3 spells CASSQETSGKGEQFF. In DNA form, the CDR3 reads TGTGCCAGCAGCCAAGAGACTAGCGGGAAGGGTGAGCAGTTCTTC.

The J gene is TRBJ1-4, the V gene TRBV6-2 or TRBV6-3; 7 bases map to TRBD1. Germline CDR1 MNHEY, CDR2 SVGEGT. Losses at the gene ends were 6 bases for V and 9 bases for J; bases not matched to a gene: 10. CDR3 length: 14 amino acids. CDR3: CASSLDRVRKKLFF. The CDR3 DNA reads as TGTGCCAGCAGCCTTGACAGGGTCAGGAAAAAACTGTTTTTT.

This clone was seen once. The chain is built from TRBV9 and TRBJ1-2; D not resolved. Looked up from germline, CDR1 is SGDLS and CDR2 is YYNGEE. The CDR3 extends over 15 amino acids. The V gene lost 0 bases and the J gene lost 1 base, with 10 bases spanning the gap. CDR3: CASSVGQINNYGYTF. The CDR3 DNA follows: TGTGCCAGCAGCGTAGGCCAGATTAATAACTATGGCTACACCTTC. The full variable domain, its missing parts supplied by reference TRBV9 and TRBJ1-2, is DSGVTQTPKHLITATGQRVTLRCSPRSGDLSVYWYQQSLDQGLQFLIQYYNGEERAKGNILERFSAQQFPDLHSELNLSSLELGDSALYFCASSVGQINNYGYTFGSGTRLTVV.

DNA for the CDR3: TGTGCCAGCAGTCAAGCGGCAAAAGAGACCCAGTACTTC. Protein: CASSQAAKETQYF. The chain is built from TRBV5-4 and TRBJ2-5; perhaps TRBD2 as D (5 bases). The CDR3 runs 13 residues. Per germline, CDR1 SGHNT and CDR2 YYREEE (reference sequence). V was pared by 5 bases and J by 3 bases, with 11 bases between.

The chain carries TRBV7-8 and TRBJ1-6; a weak D match, TRBD1 (5 bases). CDR1 is SGHVS and CDR2 is FQNEAQ in the germline V gene. The CDR3 is 14 amino acids. The V end lost 4 bases, the J end lost 4 bases, and 8 bases lay between the germline ends. CDR3 in DNA: TGTGCCAGCAGCTCGACAGAGTATAATTCACCCCTCCACTTT. This encodes CASSSTEYNSPLHF.

The V call is TRBV28, the J call TRBJ1-4; unclear D gene. Germline assignment: CDR1 MDHEN and CDR2 SYDVKM. This CDR3 contains 15 residues. Trimming stripped 4 bases from V and 2 bases from J, with 11 bases between. The CDR3 is CASSSLWGTNEKLFF. Written as DNA, the CDR3 is TGTGCCAGCAGTTCCTTGTGGGGTACTAATGAAAAACTGTTTTTT. Based on the CDR3 plus reference TRBV28 and TRBJ1-4, the full variable domain is DVKVTQSSRYLVKRTGEKVFLECVQDMDHENMFWYRQDPGLGLRLIYFSYDVKMKEKGDIPEGYSVSREKKERFSLILESASTNQTSMYLCASSSLWGTNEKLFFGSGTQLSVL.

The rearrangement links TRBV29-1 to TRBJ1-5; D gene uncertain. This CDR3 spans 13 amino acids. Germline V gene data show CDR1 as SQVTM and CDR2 as ANQGSEA. Trimming stripped 7 bases from V and 3 bases from J, with 13 bases between. The CDR3: CSDLEGFNQPQHF. The CDR3 DNA sequence: TGCAGCGACCTAGAGGGATTCAATCAGCCCCAGCATTTT.

The chain joins TRBV5-1 to TRBJ2-5, with D maybe TRBD1 (6 bases). The germline gives CDR1 SGHRS, CDR2 YFSETQ. CDR3 size: 17 residues. With 4 bases removed from V and 3 bases from J, the gap between germline ends came to 22 bases. The CDR3 nucleotides read TGCGCCAGCAGCCAGATTGCCCGATACAGGGCCGAAGAGACCCAGTACTTC. It codes for CASSQIARYRAEETQYF. Looking up the rest from reference TRBV5-1 and TRBJ2-5 gives the full variable domain: KAGVTQTPRYLIKTRGQQVTLSCSPISGHRSVSWYQQTPGQGLQFLFEYFSETQRNKGNFPGRFSGRQFSNSRSEMNVSTLELGDSALYLCASSQIARYRAEETQYFGPGTRLLVL.

The CDR3 loop is CASSQVQGSYYGYTF. In DNA form, the CDR3 reads TGCGCCAGCAGCCAAGTGCAGGGATCCTACTATGGCTACACCTTC. The rearrangement joins TRBV4-1 to TRBJ1-2, with D perhaps matching TRBD1 (5 bases). V was shortened by 1 base and J by 3 bases, with 12 bases between the two germline ends. The CDR3 has 15 amino acids. The germline V gene encodes CDR1 MGHRA and CDR2 YSYEKL.

The J gene is TRBJ1-2, the V gene TRBV5-4, with D unresolved. V lost 4 bases and J lost 8, with 15 bases in between. Germline CDR1 is SGHNT and CDR2 is YYREEE (reference sequence). This CDR3 comprises 13 residues. The CDR3 sequence is CASSRNSYRGYTF. The CDR3 nucleotides read TGTGCCAGCAGCCGAAACAGCTATCGAGGCTACACCTTC.

This chain connects TRBV11-2 to TRBJ1-5; D possibly corresponds to TRBD1 (5 bases). Looked up from germline, CDR1 is SGHAT and CDR2 is FQNNGV. CDR3 length: 15 amino acids. The ends were cut back, 1 base at V and 2 bases at J, with 9 bases in the middle. Written as DNA, the CDR3 is TGTGCCAGCAGCTTAGGTGGGGGACGCAATCAGCCCCAGCATTTT. Encoded protein: CASSLGGGRNQPQHF.

This clone was counted only a few times. This rearrangement joins TRBV7-8 to TRBJ1-4, with D maybe TRBD1 (5 bases). In germline, CDR1 is SGHVS, CDR2 FQNEAQ. The V end lost 5 bases, the J end lost 3 bases, and 13 bases lay between the germline ends. The CDR3 is 15 residues long. The CDR3 region is CASSPTRQSNEKLFF. CDR3 DNA: TGTGCCAGCAGCCCCACCCGACAGTCTAATGAAAAACTGTTTTTT. Full variable domain (outside the CDR3, taken from reference TRBV7-8 and TRBJ1-4): GAGVSQSPRYKVAKRGQDVALRCDPISGHVSLFWYQQALGQGPEFLTYFQNEAQLDKSGLPSDRFFAERPEGSVSTLKIQRTQQEDSAVYLCASSPTRQSNEKLFFGSGTQLSVL.

V is TRBV28 and J is TRBJ1-1; D ambiguous. The CDR3 runs 13 residues. Germline-derived CDR1 and CDR2 are MDHEN and SYDVKM. Between the trimmed V and J ends, which lost 2 bases and 5 bases, there was a span of 9 bases. The CDR3 sequence is CASSLTGETEAFF. The CDR3 nucleotides read TGTGCCAGCAGTTTAACTGGGGAGACTGAAGCTTTCTTT. Full variable domain (missing parts from reference TRBV28 and TRBJ1-1): DVKVTQSSRYLVKRTGEKVFLECVQDMDHENMFWYRQDPGLGLRLIYFSYDVKMKEKGDIPEGYSVSREKKERFSLILESASTNQTSMYLCASSLTGETEAFFGQGTRLTVV.

The J gene is TRBJ2-2, the V gene TRBV5-5; TRBD1 matches 10 bases. This CDR3 comprises 18 residues. Germline CDR1 and CDR2: SGHKS and YYEKEE (reference sequence). Trimming took 2 bases from V and 6 from J; bases not matched to a gene: 13. CDR3: CASSLWDRGHRGPGELFF. CDR3 nucleotides: TGTGCCAGCAGCTTATGGGACAGGGGCCACCGTGGTCCCGGGGAGCTGTTTTTT. The full variable domain, in which reference TRBV5-5 and TRBJ2-2 provide the parts outside the CDR3, is DAGVTQSPTHLIKTRGQQVTLRCSPISGHKSVSWYQQVLGQGPQFIFQYYEKEERGRGNFPDRFSARQFPNYSSELNVNALLLGDSALYLCASSLWDRGHRGPGELFFGEGSRLTVL.

The rearrangement uses TRBV28 and TRBJ2-7, with TRBD1 identical over 10 bases. There are 15 residues in the CDR3. Trimming cost V 8 bases and J 4 bases; bases outside gene matches: 11. Germline CDR1 is MDHEN and CDR2 is SYDVKM. DNA for the CDR3: TGTGCCAGCGAACCCCTTGGGGGACAGGGGTACGAGCAGTACTTC. Protein product: CASEPLGGQGYEQYF.

DNA for the CDR3: TGTGCCAGCAGTCCAACCTCCGGGACAGCTTCCTACGAGCAGTACTTC. Protein sequence: CASSPTSGTASYEQYF. The chain joins TRBV27 to TRBJ2-7; 7 bases are a match to TRBD1. The V segment lost 5 bases and the J segment 1 base; nucleotides outside the gene matches: 11. CDR1 and CDR2 from the germline V gene are MNHEY and SMNVEV (reference sequence). This CDR3 contains 16 residues.

The rearrangement joins TRBV5-1 to TRBJ2-5; a weak D match, TRBD2 (6 bases). CDR3 length: 14 residues. V gave up 1 base and J gave up 2 bases, with 9 bases separating them. In germline, CDR1 is SGHRS, CDR2 YFSETQ. The CDR3 region is CASSLRDLQETQYF. The DNA of the CDR3 is TGCGCCAGCAGCTTGAGGGACTTACAAGAGACCCAGTACTTC.

V gene TRBV6-1 combines with J gene TRBJ2-3; D is unclear. The CDR3 is 16 amino acids. Trimming removed 3 bases at V and 0 bases at J, with 13 bases between. Germline CDR1 reads MNHNS; CDR2 reads SASEGT. CDR3: CASSEAGVPSTDTQYF. The CDR3 DNA follows: TGTGCCAGCAGTGAGGCCGGCGTGCCTAGCACAGATACGCAGTATTTT.

The chain employs TRBV2 and TRBJ1-6, with 7 bases identical to TRBD1. Germline assignment: CDR1 SNHLY and CDR2 FYNNEI. The ends lost 4 bases at V and 7 bases at J; junction bases unmatched: 7. The CDR3 totals 15 residues. The CDR3 reads CASSGRTGANSPLHF. In DNA, the CDR3 is TGTGCCAGCAGTGGGCGGACAGGAGCAAATTCACCCCTCCACTTT.